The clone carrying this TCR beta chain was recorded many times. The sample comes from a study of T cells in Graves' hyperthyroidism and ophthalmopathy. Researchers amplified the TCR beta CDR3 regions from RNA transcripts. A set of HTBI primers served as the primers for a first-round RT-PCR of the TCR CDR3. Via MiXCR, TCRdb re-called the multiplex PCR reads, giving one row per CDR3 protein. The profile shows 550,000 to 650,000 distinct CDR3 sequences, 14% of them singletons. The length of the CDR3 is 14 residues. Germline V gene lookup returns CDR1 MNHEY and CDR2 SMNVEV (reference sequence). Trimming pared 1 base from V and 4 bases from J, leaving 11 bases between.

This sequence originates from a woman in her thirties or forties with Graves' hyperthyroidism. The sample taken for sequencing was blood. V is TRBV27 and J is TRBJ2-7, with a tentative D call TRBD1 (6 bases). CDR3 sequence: CASSLFRQGYEQYF. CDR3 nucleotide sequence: TGTGCCAGCAGTTTATTTCGGCAGGGGTACGAGCAGTACTTC.